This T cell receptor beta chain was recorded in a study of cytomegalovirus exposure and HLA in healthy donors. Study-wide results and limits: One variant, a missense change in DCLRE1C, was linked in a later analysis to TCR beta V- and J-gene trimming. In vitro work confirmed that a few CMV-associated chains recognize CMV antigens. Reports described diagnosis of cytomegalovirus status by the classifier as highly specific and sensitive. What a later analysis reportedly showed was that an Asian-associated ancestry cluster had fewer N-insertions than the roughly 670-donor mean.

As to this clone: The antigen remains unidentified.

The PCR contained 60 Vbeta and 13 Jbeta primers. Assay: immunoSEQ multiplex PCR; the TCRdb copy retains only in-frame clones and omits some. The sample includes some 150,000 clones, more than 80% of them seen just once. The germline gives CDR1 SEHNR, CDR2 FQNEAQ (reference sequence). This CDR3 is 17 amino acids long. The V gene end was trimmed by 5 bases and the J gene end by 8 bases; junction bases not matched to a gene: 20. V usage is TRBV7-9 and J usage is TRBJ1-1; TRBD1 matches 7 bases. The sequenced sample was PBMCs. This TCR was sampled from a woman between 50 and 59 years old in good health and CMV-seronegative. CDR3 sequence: CASSGWDTGTELKEAFF. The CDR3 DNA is TGTGCCAGCAGCGGATGGGATACCGGGACAGAACTAAAGGAAGCTTTCTTT.